The clone carrying this T cell receptor (beta chain) showed up just a few times. Germline CDR1 reads DFQATT; CDR2 reads SNEGSKA (reference sequence). V shed 3 bases, J shed 3 bases, and the junction held 7 bases outside the gene matches. This CDR3 is built from 16 residues. MiXCR, applied by TCRdb to the reads, yields one record per CDR3 protein. The sample comprises roughly 640,000 distinct CDR3 sequences, around 24% of which are singletons, and approximately 8% rests with the top ten. The entry originates in a study of T cell repertoires in cytomegalovirus infection. The sequence derives from a human donor in good health (CMV status not recorded). Some clones in this sample may be carry-over from other donors' samples. Sequenced sample: CD8+ T cells from PBMCs. This chain connects TRBV20-1 to TRBJ2-3, with TRBD2 matching 12 bases. This CDR3 is CSARGDGLAGTDTQYF. The CDR3 DNA sequence: TGCAGTGCTAGGGGAGACGGACTAGCGGGGACAGATACGCAGTATTTT.